The present entry profiles one T cell receptor (beta chain) with its context. Its target is not known. The data derive from a study of shared clonotypes between healthy human individuals. Study results and caveats: An anticipated effect of sequencing depth on clonotype sharing among donors was recognized.

Investigators divided CD4+ cells into CD45RA+ naive and CD45RA-negative memory subsets. TCRdb's table, derived via immunoSEQ multiplex PCR, lists solely in-frame clones and lacks some. The sample gives over a million clones, more than 95% of which show up once; roughly 1.2% is in the top ten. The CDR3 spans 15 residues. Germline V CDR1 and CDR2: SGHKS, YYEKEE (reference sequence). Trimming took off 0 bases at V and 1 base at J, with 10 bases between the two ends. The TCR was taken from a man aged 25-45 years in good health. V gene TRBV5-5 combines with J gene TRBJ1-2; D unresolved. Sequenced material: naive CD4+ T cells sorted from blood. Subset given: CD45RA+ positively selected. The CDR3 sequence is CASSLAGWINYGYTF. Here the CDR3 DNA reads TGTGCCAGCAGCTTGGCCGGCTGGATTAACTATGGCTACACCTTC.